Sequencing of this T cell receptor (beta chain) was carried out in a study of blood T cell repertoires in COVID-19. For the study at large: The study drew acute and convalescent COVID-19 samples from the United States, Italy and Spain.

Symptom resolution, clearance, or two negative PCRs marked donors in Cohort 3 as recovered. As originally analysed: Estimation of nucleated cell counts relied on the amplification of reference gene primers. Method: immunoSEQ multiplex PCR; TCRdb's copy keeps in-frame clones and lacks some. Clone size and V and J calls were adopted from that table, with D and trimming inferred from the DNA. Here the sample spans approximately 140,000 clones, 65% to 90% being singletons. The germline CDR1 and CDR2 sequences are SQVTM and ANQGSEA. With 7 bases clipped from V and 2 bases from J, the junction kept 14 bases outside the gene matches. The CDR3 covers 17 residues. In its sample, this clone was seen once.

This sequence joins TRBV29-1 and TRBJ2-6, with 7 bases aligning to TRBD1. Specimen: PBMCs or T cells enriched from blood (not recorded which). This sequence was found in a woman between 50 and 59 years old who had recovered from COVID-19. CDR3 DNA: TGCAGCGCCTCTTGGGACAGCTCGTCGACTGGGGCCAACGTCCTGACTTTC. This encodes CSASWDSSSTGANVLTF. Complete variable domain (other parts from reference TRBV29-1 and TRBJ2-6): SAVISQKPSRDICQRGTSLTIQCQVDSQVTMMFWYRQQPGQSLTLIATANQGSEATYESGFVIDKFPISRPNLTFSTLTVSNMSPEDSSIYLCSASWDSSSTGANVLTFGAGSRLTVL.